Below are 7 T cell receptor beta chains sequenced from a single sample in a study of early T cells in non-severe SARS-CoV-2 infection. TCRdb independently ran MiXCR on the 5' RACE reads; one entry per CDR3 protein. The sample consists of 50,000 or so distinct CDR3 sequences, roughly 5.9% of them appearing once. The sample consisted of whole blood. The receptors were sampled from an adult who was a healthcare worker with PCR-confirmed SARS-CoV-2 infection or an uninfected control (not recorded which).

This clonotype has a count of ten or more. The chain recombines TRBV21-1 with TRBJ2-5; the listed D gene, TRBD1, was not tested against the DNA. TRBV21-1 is a listed pseudogene. This CDR3 is 15 amino acids long. The chain's CDR3 is CASSRRRTGSETQYF. The CDR3 nucleotides read TGTGCCAGCAGCAGAAGGAGGACAGGATCAGAGACCCAGTACTTC.

The V call is TRBV5-1, the J call TRBJ1-2; 8 nucleotides line up with TRBD1. The CDR3 is 15 residues long. CDR1 is SGHRS, CDR2 YFSETQ, per germline. The junction had 9 bases not matched to a gene; V was cut back by 6 bases and J by 2 bases. The CDR3 protein is CASKNQDRANYGYTF. CDR3 bases: TGCGCCAGCAAAAACCAGGACAGGGCCAACTATGGCTACACCTTC.

There are many counts of this clonotype. The chain carries TRBV11-2 and TRBJ2-2; tentative D call: TRBD2 (7 bases). The V end was cut by 4 bases, the J end by 0 bases, with 12 bases between. There are 16 residues in the CDR3. Germline CDR1 SGHAT, CDR2 FQNNGV. The CDR3 sequence is CASSWRGTTNTGELFF. CDR3 DNA sequence: TGTGCCAGCAGCTGGAGGGGGACTACGAACACCGGGGAGCTGTTTTTT.

The genes are TRBV11-2 and TRBJ2-7; 7 nucleotides agree with TRBD1. This CDR3 contains 12 residues. The ends lost 4 bases at V and 4 bases at J; junction bases unmatched: 1. Germline-derived CDR1 and CDR2 are SGHAT and FQNNGV. The CDR3 region is CASSSDRYEQYF. Written as DNA, the CDR3 is TGTGCCAGCAGCTCGGACAGGTACGAGCAGTACTTC.

In this sample, this clonotype turned up many times. V and J are TRBV7-9 and TRBJ1-3; D unresolved. The CDR3 has 14 residues. Between the trimmed V and J ends, which lost 6 bases and 2 bases, there was a span of 11 bases. Germline V gives CDR1 SEHNR, CDR2 FQNEAQ (reference sequence). The CDR3 reads CASRSGNTGNTIYF. The CDR3 DNA sequence: TGTGCCAGCAGATCGGGGAACACTGGAAACACCATATATTTT.

V gene TRBV27 combines with J gene TRBJ2-4; 7 nucleotides agree with TRBD1. The germline CDR1 and CDR2 sequences are MNHEY and SMNVEV (reference sequence). The V and J ends lost 2 bases and 6 bases, in that order; junction bases with no gene match: 7. The CDR3 runs to 15 residues. CDR3 coding DNA: TGTGCCAGCAGTTTAAGTCGACAGGGTATAAACATTCAGTACTTC. Protein sequence: CASSLSRQGINIQYF.

This clonotype was recorded at least ten times. This chain uses TRBV4-1 with TRBJ2-1, with TRBD2 identical over 7 bases. Germline V gene lookup returns CDR1 MGHRA and CDR2 YSYEKL. The CDR3 consists of 13 residues. J gave up 11 bases and V 4 bases, and 8 bases lay outside the gene matches. The CDR3 region is CASSLTWEGKQFF. The CDR3 region has the DNA TGCGCCAGCAGCCTCACTTGGGAGGGCAAGCAGTTCTTC.